These 7 T cell receptor beta chains were all obtained from the same sample, sequenced in a study of blood T cell repertoires in COVID-19. Assay: immunoSEQ multiplex PCR; the TCRdb copy retains only in-frame clones and omits some. The sample contains some 56,000 clones, under 90% of which appear only once. The sequenced sample was peripheral blood. The source of these receptors is a woman of 80 years or more with active or convalescent COVID-19.

This chain joins TRBV7-2 and TRBJ2-7, with D possibly being TRBD2 (6 bases). The germline V gene encodes CDR1 SGHTA and CDR2 FQGNSA. Trimming stripped 5 bases from V and 3 bases from J, with 14 bases between. There are 14 residues in the CDR3. The CDR3, as DNA: TGTGCCAGCAGCCCCCTCGGGAGCATCTACGAGCAGTACTTC. Protein sequence: CASSPLGSIYEQYF.

In this sample, this clone turned up once. The chain has TRBV27 and TRBJ1-5; D may be TRBD1 (6 bases). V lost 5 bases and J lost 6, with 11 bases in between. CDR1 is MNHEY and CDR2 is SMNVEV in the germline V gene (reference sequence). This CDR3 is built from 13 residues. The CDR3 DNA sequence: TGTGCCAGCAGTCGGGGGGCAGGTCAGCCCCAGCATTTT. Its protein is CASSRGAGQPQHF.

This clone came up once. The CDR3 protein is CASSFQGRGSGPLHF. In nucleotides, the CDR3 is TGTGCCAGCAGTTTCCAGGGCAGGGGATCCGGGCCCCTCCACTTT. The V and J genes are TRBV27 and TRBJ1-6; D may be TRBD1 (6 bases). This CDR3 spans 15 amino acids. Trimming cost V 3 bases and J 13 bases, with 19 bases left between them. Germline loops: CDR1 MNHEY, CDR2 SMNVEV (reference sequence).

This chain connects TRBV9 to TRBJ2-3, with 7 positions matching TRBD1. This CDR3 is built from 17 residues. Germline CDR1 is SGDLS and CDR2 is YYNGEE. The V gene end was trimmed by 0 bases and the J gene end by 6 bases; junction bases not matched to a gene: 13. The CDR3 region is CASSVGLRTGSGDTQYF. DNA of the CDR3: TGTGCCAGCAGCGTAGGATTAAGGACAGGCAGCGGTGATACGCAGTATTTT.

The chain combines TRBV4-1 with TRBJ1-2; the match to TRBD1 covers 8 bases. The V and J ends lost 0 bases and 7 bases, in that order; junction bases with no gene match: 13. The CDR3 length is 17 residues. Germline V gene lookup returns CDR1 MGHRA and CDR2 YSYEKL. The CDR3 sequence: CASSQEEDAGGVGGYTF. CDR3 DNA: TGCGCCAGCAGCCAAGAAGAAGATGCAGGGGGCGTTGGTGGCTACACCTTC.

The DNA for the CDR3 is TGTGCCAGCAGTTTAGCGAGGGACTACTATGGCTACACCTTC. Protein product: CASSLARDYYGYTF. The J gene is TRBJ1-2, the V gene TRBV28; weak D call: TRBD1 (5 bases). The CDR3 loop spans 14 amino acids. Germline V lookup: CDR1 MDHEN, CDR2 SYDVKM. V lost 2 bases to trimming and J lost 3 bases, with 10 bases between them.

This chain links TRBV25-1 with TRBJ1-5, with D uncertain. The CDR3 consists of 12 residues. V was pared by 8 bases and J by 2 bases, with 7 bases between. Per germline, CDR1 MGHDK and CDR2 SYGVNS. CDR3 bases: TGTGCCAGCGCGGTTGGCAATCAGCCCCAGCATTTT. Its protein is CASAVGNQPQHF.